This TCR beta chain was recorded in a study of PD-1 blockade in classical Hodgkin lymphoma. Overall study: It was nivolumab at 3 mg/kg, given intravenously every 2 weeks, that patients received. Study-wide findings and caveats: By C4D1 there was a significant rise in CD4+ TCR diversity but not in CD8+ TCR diversity.

Some clones are missing from TCRdb's copy, which holds only in-frame ones; the method was immunoSEQ multiplex PCR. The sample includes about 110,000 clones, 80% to 90% of them seen just once. As concerns this clone: Its antigen is still unknown.

The germline V and J ends were trimmed by 5 bases and 1 base, with 10 bases remaining between them. Germline lookup yields CDR1 SGHRS and CDR2 YFSETQ. The CDR3 covers 14 residues. There was relapse after autologous stem cell transplantation in every patient, and there was variation in brentuximab vedotin exposure. Complete response, partial response or progressive disease was each patient's best response. The source is a human donor with classical Hodgkin lymphoma. This chain connects TRBV5-1 to TRBJ1-3; maybe TRBD1 (5 bases). The source material was peripheral blood mononuclear cells (PBMCs), sampled before the second cycle of nivolumab. In nucleotides, the CDR3 is TGCGCCAGCAGAAATGAGGGGTCTGGAAACACCATATATTTT. Encoded protein: CASRNEGSGNTIYF.